This entry lists 10 T cell receptor beta chains sequenced from one sample in a study of blood T cell repertoires in COVID-19 (dated by TCRdb to 2018 to 2021). The receptor library was made with the immunoSEQ multiplex PCR assay. TCRdb took this table from immuneACCESS and kept in-frame rearrangements with V and J called. Such tables lack part of the clones; where checked against another copy, unresolved V genes explain under half of the gap, and the rest is unexplained. In this sample the table shows more than 200,000 clones, roughly 87% of which occur a single time. The ten largest account for more than 5% of the sample. Sequencing was done on a sample of PBMCs or T cells enriched from blood (not recorded which). The receptors originated from a woman in her thirties with acute COVID-19.

This clone occurred a few times. V gene TRBV4-2 combines with J gene TRBJ2-7, with 13 bases matching TRBD2. This CDR3 is 16 amino acids long. J gave up 5 bases and V 1 base, and 5 bases lay outside the gene matches. CDR1 LGHNA and CDR2 YNFKEQ come from the germline V gene. The chain's CDR3 is CASSQVGTSGIDEQYF. CDR3 nucleotides: TGTGCCAGCAGCCAAGTCGGGACTAGCGGGATCGACGAGCAGTACTTC.

The chain links TRBV18 to TRBJ2-7; TRBD1 matches 7 bases. Germline values: CDR1 KGHSH, CDR2 LQKENI. The CDR3 consists of 15 residues. V lost 5 bases, J lost 4 bases, and 11 bases stayed unmatched. The CDR3: CASSSQGVNRYEQYF. The CDR3 DNA follows: TGTGCCAGCTCATCCCAGGGGGTCAATCGGTACGAGCAGTACTTC. Complete variable domain (other parts from reference TRBV18 and TRBJ2-7): NAGVMQNPRHLVRRRGQEARLRCSPMKGHSHVYWYRQLPEEGLKFMVYLQKENIIDESGMPKERFSAEFPKEGPSILRIQQVVRGDSAAYFCASSSQGVNRYEQYFGPGTRLTVT.

V usage is TRBV14 and J usage is TRBJ2-3; 7 bases are a match to TRBD2. The trim removed 2 bases at V and 1 base at J, leaving 3 bases unmatched. The germline V gene encodes CDR1 SGHDN and CDR2 FVKESK. This CDR3 comprises 15 residues. Here the CDR3 DNA reads TGTGCCAGCAGCCAAAGGAGCGGGGGCACAGATACGCAGTATTTT. The encoded protein is CASSQRSGGTDTQYF.

This chain joins TRBV5-5 and TRBJ1-1; D remains ambiguous. This CDR3 spans 13 amino acids. Germline CDR1 SGHKS, CDR2 YYEKEE (reference sequence). Trimming left V 4 bases short and J 3 bases short, with 10 bases between. This chain's CDR3 is CASSTVADTEAFF. CDR3 DNA: TGTGCCAGCAGCACCGTTGCGGACACTGAAGCTTTCTTT.

This clone was seen a single time. The rearrangement uses TRBV10-3 and TRBJ2-7, with 10 bases identical to TRBD1. The V segment lost 11 bases and the J segment 2 bases; nucleotides outside the gene matches: 6. In germline, CDR1 is ENHRY, CDR2 SYGVKD. This CDR3 region has 13 residues. The CDR3 sequence: CAVGTGDPYEQYF. CDR3 coding DNA: TGTGCCGTCGGGACAGGGGACCCCTACGAGCAGTACTTC.

V usage is TRBV7-9 and J usage is TRBJ2-1, with 9 bases that match TRBD1. Germline CDR1 reads SEHNR; CDR2 reads FQNEAQ (reference sequence). V was pared by 4 bases and J by 3 bases, with 16 bases of the junction left unmatched. CDR3 length: 19 residues. The CDR3: CASSYPGQGEDGFYNEQFF. CDR3 DNA sequence: TGTGCCAGCAGCTATCCGGGACAGGGCGAGGATGGGTTCTACAATGAGCAGTTCTTC. Filled out from reference TRBV7-9 and TRBJ2-1, the complete variable domain reads DTGVSQNPRHKITKRGQNVTFRCDPISEHNRLYWYRQTLGQGPEFLTYFQNEAQLEKSRLLSDRFSAERPKGSFSTLEIQRTEQGDSAMYLCASSYPGQGEDGFYNEQFFGPGTRLTVL.

As to this clone: One end of the junction varies from germline; a read error may be responsible. The chain couples TRBV28 to TRBJ1-5; D is possibly TRBD1 (6 bases). This CDR3 region has 11 residues. The germline CDR1 and CDR2 sequences are MDHEN and SYDVKM. The CDR3 loop reads CASGGGPPEHF. In nucleotides, the CDR3 is TGTGCCAGCGGGGGGGGCCCGCCCGAGCATTTT.

With respect to this clone: This same CDR3 is encoded by further DNA sequences in the sample. J is TRBJ2-5 and V is TRBV6-5; 8 bases agree with TRBD1. The CDR3 runs to 15 residues. The germline V gene encodes CDR1 MNHEY and CDR2 SVGAGI. V shed 0 bases, J shed 1 base, and the junction held 1 base outside the gene matches. Here the CDR3 reads CASSYSGTGQETQYF. CDR3 nucleotides: TGTGCCAGCAGTTACTCAGGGACAGGCCAAGAGACCCAGTACTTC.

The V and J genes are TRBV5-5 and TRBJ1-5; 7 bases map to TRBD1. The CDR3 has 14 residues. J gave up 3 bases and V 3 bases, and 3 bases lay outside the gene matches. Per germline, CDR1 SGHKS and CDR2 YYEKEE (reference sequence). The CDR3 spells CASSWTGNNQPQHF. The DNA for the CDR3 is TGTGCCAGCAGCTGGACAGGAAACAATCAGCCCCAGCATTTT.

For this clone: The CDR3 end shows no conserved phenylalanine or tryptophan, and so a read error is likely. The DNA is left out, because the CDR3 cannot be placed on it with certainty; the CDR3 is given as TCRdb lists it. This chain connects TRBV10-2 to TRBJ2-3; TRBD1 is the table's D call and was not checked against the DNA. The CDR3 length equals 12 residues, ends included. Germline V gene data show CDR1 as WSHSY and CDR2 as SAAADI. This CDR3 reads CASSVPPKNRVP.